This TCR beta chain was recovered during a study of blood T cells in healthy people across ages. CDR3 length: 14 residues. Per the germline V gene, CDR1 is DFQATT and CDR2 is SNEGSKA (reference sequence). V dropped 3 bases and J dropped 3; count of bases not matched to a gene: 6. Using a J-beta primer mix together with a sample-barcoded 5' primer, a second PCR was run for about 7 to 12 cycles. One entry per CDR3 protein results from TCRdb running MiXCR on the 5' RACE reads. Found here are about 770,000 distinct CDR3 sequences, around 42% of them singletons; the top ten hold 15% to 25%. This sequence was found in a man between 60 and 75 years old in good health. What was sequenced was blood. V gene TRBV20-1 combines with J gene TRBJ2-7; TRBD2 aligns across 9 bases. This CDR3 is CSASSTSGYYEQYF. The DNA for the CDR3 is TGCAGTGCTAGCTCTACTAGCGGGTACTACGAGCAGTACTTC.